This note documents a single T cell receptor (beta chain) sequence. No antigen is known for it. Free of atypia, the adjacent lung was collected at least 2 cm away from the tumor margin. Clones were sequenced by immunoSEQ multiplex PCR, and TCRdb holds only the in-frame ones, with some missing. The sample lists roughly 1,600 clones, about 19% occurring once. The sample belongs to a study of T cells in localized non-small cell lung cancer. CDR3 size: 13 residues. The V end lost 4 bases, the J end lost 2 bases, and 6 bases lay between the germline ends. Study-level points and caveats: Appearing in adjacent lung were a median roughly 59 of the top 100 tumor clones. Tumor trailed uninvolved adjacent lung in T cell clonality, which peaked there.

The origin of this receptor is a man aged 35-75 years with stage III lung adenocarcinoma. The sequenced sample was normal lung tissue next to the tumor, obtained before any cancer treatment. The rearrangement links TRBV7-1 to TRBJ1-3, with unresolved D. TRBV7-1 is an ORF; its function is uncertain. In DNA form, the CDR3 reads TGTGCCAGCAGCTTAGAAGCTGGAAACACCATATATTTT. Translating gives CASSLEAGNTIYF.